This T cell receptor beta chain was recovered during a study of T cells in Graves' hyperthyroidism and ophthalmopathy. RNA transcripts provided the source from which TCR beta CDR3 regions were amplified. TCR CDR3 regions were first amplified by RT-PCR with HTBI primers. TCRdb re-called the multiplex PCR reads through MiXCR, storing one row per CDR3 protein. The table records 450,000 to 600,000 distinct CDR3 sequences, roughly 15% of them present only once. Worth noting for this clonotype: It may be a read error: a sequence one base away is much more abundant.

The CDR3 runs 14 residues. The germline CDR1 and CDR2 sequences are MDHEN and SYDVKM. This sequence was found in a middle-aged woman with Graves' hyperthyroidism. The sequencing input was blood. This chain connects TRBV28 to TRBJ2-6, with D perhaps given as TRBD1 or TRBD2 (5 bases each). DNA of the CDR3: TGTGCCAGCAGGAGGGTCTCTGGGGCCTACGTCCTGACTTTC. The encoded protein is CASRRVSGAYVLTF.